This T cell receptor (beta chain) emerged from a study of T-cell reconstitution after alpha-beta-depleted transplantation in children. This clonotype turned up a few times. Antigen unknown. Using unique molecular identifiers, the investigators prepared the TCRbeta library. TCRdb analysed the PCR reads with MiXCR anew, one entry per CDR3 protein. The table has 780,000 or so distinct CDR3 sequences, around 15% seen once. Whole-study findings and limits: At the one-year point after transplant, T-cell counts and TCRbeta diversity were found to come mostly from T cells that had been newly produced.

Here the sequenced sample was PBMCs, mostly from graft donor cells, taken 360 days after TCRalphabeta/CD19-depleted stem cell transplant. The receptor comes from a male patient between 5 and 17 years old who had a stem cell transplant for acute lymphoblastic leukemia, so the T cells may come from the graft donor.

The DNA for the CDR3 is TGTGCCACCAGTGACCCTACCCCGGGACTAGCGGGATATGAGCAGTTCTTC. Protein product: CATSDPTPGLAGYEQFF. The chain joins TRBV24-1 to TRBJ2-1, with 13 positions matching TRBD2. Germline V gene data show CDR1 as KGHDR and CDR2 as SFDVKD. The ends lost 4 bases at V and 8 bases at J; junction bases unmatched: 10. CDR3 length equals 17 residues.